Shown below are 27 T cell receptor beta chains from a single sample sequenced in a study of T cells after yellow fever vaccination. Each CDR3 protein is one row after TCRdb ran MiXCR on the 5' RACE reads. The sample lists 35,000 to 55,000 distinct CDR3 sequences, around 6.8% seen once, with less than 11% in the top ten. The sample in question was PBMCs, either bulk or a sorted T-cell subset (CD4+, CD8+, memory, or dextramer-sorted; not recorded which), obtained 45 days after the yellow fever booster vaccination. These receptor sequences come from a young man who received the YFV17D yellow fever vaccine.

DNA for the CDR3: TGTGCCAGCAGCTGGACGGACGGGGCCCAGGGTGAGCAGTTCTTC. This translates into CASSWTDGAQGEQFF. The chain combines TRBV5-4 with TRBJ2-1; D assignment may be TRBD1 or TRBD2 (5 bases each). The CDR3 has 15 residues. Germline loops: CDR1 SGHNT, CDR2 YYREEE (reference sequence). V lost 3 bases, J lost 9 bases, and 19 bases lay in between. Combining the CDR3 with reference TRBV5-4 and TRBJ2-1 gives the whole variable domain ETGVTQSPTHLIKTRGQQVTLRCSSQSGHNTVSWYQQALGQGPQFIFQYYREEENGRGNFPPRFSGLQFPNYSSELNVNALELDDSALYLCASSWTDGAQGEQFFGPGTRLTVL.

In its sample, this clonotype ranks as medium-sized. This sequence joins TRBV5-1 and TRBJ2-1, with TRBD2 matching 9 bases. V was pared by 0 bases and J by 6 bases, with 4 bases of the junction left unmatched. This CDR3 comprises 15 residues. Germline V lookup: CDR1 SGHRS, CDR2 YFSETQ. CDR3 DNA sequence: TGCGCCAGCAGCTTGGATAGCGGGAGCCTCAATGAGCAGTTCTTC. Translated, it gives CASSLDSGSLNEQFF.

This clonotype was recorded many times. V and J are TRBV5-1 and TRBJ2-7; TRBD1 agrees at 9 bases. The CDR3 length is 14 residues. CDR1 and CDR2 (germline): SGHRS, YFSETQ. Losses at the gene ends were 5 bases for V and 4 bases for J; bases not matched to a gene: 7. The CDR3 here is CASRSGTGPYEQYF. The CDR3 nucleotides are TGCGCCAGCAGGTCCGGGACAGGGCCTTACGAGCAGTACTTC.

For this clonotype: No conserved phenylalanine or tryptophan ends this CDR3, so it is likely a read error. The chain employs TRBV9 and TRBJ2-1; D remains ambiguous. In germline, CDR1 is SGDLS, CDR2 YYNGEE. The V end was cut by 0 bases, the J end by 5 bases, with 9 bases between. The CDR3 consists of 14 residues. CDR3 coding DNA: TGTGCCAGCAGCGTAGATGGGCGAGACAATGAGCAGTTCTGC. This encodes CASSVDGRDNEQFC.

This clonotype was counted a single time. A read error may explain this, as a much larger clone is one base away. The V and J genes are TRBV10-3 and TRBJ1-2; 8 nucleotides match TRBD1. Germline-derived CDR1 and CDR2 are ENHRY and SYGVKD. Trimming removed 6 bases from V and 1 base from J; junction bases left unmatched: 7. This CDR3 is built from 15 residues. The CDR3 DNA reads TGTGCCATCAGCAAGACAGGGGTCGATAACTATGGCTACACCTTC. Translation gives CAISKTGVDNYGYTF.

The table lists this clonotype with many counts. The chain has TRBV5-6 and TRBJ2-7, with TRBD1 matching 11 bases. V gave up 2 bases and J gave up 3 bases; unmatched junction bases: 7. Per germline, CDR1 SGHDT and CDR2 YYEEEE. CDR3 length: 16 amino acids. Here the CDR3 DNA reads TGTGCCAGCAGCTTCGGACAGGGGGCGCTGGGCTACGAGCAGTACTTC. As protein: CASSFGQGALGYEQYF.

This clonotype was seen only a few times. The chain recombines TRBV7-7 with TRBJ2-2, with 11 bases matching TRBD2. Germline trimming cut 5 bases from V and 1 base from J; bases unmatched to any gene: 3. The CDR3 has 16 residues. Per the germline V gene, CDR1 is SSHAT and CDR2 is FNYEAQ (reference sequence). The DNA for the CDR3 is TGTGCCAGCAGCCCCGGACTAGCGGGGAACACCGGGGAGCTGTTTTTT. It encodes CASSPGLAGNTGELFF.

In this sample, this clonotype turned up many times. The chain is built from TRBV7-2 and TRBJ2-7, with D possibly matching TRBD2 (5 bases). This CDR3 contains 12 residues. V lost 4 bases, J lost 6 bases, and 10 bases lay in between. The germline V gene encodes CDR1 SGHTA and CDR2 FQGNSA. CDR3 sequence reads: CASSSDFSEQYF. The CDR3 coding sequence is TGTGCCAGCAGCTCGGACTTCTCCGAGCAGTACTTC.

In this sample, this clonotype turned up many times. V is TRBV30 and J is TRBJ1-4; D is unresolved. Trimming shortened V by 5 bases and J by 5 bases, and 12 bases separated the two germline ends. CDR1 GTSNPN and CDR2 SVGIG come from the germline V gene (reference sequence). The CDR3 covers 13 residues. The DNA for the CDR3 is TGTGCCTGGGAGGAACAGCCAAATGAAAAACTGTTTTTT. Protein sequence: CAWEEQPNEKLFF.

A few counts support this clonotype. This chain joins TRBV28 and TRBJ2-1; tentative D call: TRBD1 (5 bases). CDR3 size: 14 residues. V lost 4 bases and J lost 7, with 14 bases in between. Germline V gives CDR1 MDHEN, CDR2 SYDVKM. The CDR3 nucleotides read TGTGCCAGCAGTTCCAGGGTGTTGACGAATGAGCAGTTCTTC. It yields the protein CASSSRVLTNEQFF.

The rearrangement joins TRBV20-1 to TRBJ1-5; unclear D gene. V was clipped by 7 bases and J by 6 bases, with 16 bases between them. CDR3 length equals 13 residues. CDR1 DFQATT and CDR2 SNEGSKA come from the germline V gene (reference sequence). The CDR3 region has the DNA TGCAGTGGTACCTCCCGAGCTGGTCAGCCCCAGCATTTT. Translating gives CSGTSRAGQPQHF.

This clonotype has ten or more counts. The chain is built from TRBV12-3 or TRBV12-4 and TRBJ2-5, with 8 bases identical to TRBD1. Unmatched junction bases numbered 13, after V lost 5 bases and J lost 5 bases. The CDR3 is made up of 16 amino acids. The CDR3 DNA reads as TGTGCCAGCAGTAACCCAGGGGGCCCAATCGCCGAGACCCAGTACTTC. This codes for CASSNPGGPIAETQYF.

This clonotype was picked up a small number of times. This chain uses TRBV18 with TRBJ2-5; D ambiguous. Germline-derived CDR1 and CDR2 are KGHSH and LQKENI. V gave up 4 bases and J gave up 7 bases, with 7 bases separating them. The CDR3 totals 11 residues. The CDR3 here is CASSLDGTQYF. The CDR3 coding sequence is TGTGCCAGCTCACTCGACGGGACCCAGTACTTC.

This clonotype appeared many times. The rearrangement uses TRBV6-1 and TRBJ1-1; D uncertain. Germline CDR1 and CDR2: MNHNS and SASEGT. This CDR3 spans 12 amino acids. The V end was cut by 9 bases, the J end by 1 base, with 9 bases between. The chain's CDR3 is CASRWPNTEAFF. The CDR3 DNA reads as TGTGCCAGTCGGTGGCCGAACACTGAAGCTTTCTTT.

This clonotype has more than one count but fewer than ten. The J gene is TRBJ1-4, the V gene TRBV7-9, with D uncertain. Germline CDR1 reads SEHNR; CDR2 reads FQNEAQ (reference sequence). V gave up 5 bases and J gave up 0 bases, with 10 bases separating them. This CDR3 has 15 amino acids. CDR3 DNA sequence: TGTGCCAGCAGCAATACGTTCGCAACTAATGAAAAACTGTTTTTT. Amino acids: CASSNTFATNEKLFF.

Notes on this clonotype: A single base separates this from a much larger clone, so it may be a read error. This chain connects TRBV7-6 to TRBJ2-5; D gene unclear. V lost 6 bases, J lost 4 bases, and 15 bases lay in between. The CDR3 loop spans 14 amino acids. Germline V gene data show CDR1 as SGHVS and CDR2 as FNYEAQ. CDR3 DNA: TGTGCCAGCAGGCCCGGCACAGAAATAGAGACCCAGTACTTC. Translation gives CASRPGTEIETQYF. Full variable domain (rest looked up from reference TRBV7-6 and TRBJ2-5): GAGVSQSPRYKVTKRGQDVALRCDPISGHVSLYWYRQALGQGPEFLTYFNYEAQQDKSGLPNDRFSAERPEGSISTLTIQRTEQRDSAMYRCASRPGTEIETQYFGPGTRLLVL.

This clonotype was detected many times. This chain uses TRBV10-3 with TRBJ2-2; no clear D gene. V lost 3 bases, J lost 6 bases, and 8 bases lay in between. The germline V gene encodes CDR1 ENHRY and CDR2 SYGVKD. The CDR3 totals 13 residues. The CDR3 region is CAISDLWSGELFF. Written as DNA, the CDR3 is TGTGCCATCAGTGACTTGTGGTCCGGGGAGCTGTTTTTT.

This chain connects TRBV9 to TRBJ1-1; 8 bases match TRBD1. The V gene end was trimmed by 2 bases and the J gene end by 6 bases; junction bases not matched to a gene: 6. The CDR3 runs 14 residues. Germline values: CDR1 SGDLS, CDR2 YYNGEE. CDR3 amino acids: CASSVSTGGPEAFF. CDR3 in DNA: TGTGCCAGCAGCGTTAGCACAGGGGGACCTGAAGCTTTCTTT.

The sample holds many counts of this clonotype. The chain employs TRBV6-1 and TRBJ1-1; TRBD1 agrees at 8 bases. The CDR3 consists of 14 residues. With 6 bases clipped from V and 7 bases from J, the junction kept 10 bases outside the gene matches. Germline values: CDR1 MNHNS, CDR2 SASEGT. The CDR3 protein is CASSPAGGLGEAFF. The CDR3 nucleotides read TGTGCCAGCAGCCCCGCAGGGGGCCTGGGTGAAGCTTTCTTT.

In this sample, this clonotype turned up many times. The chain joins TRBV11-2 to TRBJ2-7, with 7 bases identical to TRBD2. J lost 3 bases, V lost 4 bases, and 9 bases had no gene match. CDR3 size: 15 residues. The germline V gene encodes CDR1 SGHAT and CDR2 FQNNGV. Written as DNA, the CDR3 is TGTGCCAGCAGCTCCCCCCTTCTAGCGGACTACGAGCAGTACTTC. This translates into CASSSPLLADYEQYF.

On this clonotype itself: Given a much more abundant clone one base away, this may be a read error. CDR3 loop: CASKGAGVGLF. CDR3 DNA: TGTGCCAGCAAGGGGGCGGGCGTCGGCCTCTTC. V gene TRBV6-2 or TRBV6-3 combines with J gene TRBJ2-1; 7 bases match TRBD1. Germline V CDR1 and CDR2: MNHEY, SVGEGT. This CDR3 region has 11 residues.

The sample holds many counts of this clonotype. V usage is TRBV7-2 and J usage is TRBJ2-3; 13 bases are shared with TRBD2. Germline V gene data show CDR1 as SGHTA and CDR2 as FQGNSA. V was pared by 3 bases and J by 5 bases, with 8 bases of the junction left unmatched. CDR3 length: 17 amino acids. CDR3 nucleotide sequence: TGTGCCAGCAGCTTCTCAGGACTAGCGGGAGTTCGAGATACGCAGTATTTT. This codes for CASSFSGLAGVRDTQYF. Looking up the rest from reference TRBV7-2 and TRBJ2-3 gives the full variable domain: GAGVSQSPSNKVTEKGKDVELRCDPISGHTALYWYRQSLGQGLEFLIYFQGNSAPDKSGLPSDRFSAERTGGSVSTLTIQRTQQEDSAVYLCASSFSGLAGVRDTQYFGPGTRLTVL.

The CDR3 DNA sequence: TGTGCCAGCAGCTGGAACTTGGGGGAGACCCAGTACTTC. Protein sequence: CASSWNLGETQYF. J is TRBJ2-5 and V is TRBV7-3; D is uncertain. Per the germline V gene, CDR1 is SGHTA and CDR2 is FQGTGA. Trimming removed 4 bases from V and 5 bases from J, with 11 bases in between. The CDR3 length is 13 residues.

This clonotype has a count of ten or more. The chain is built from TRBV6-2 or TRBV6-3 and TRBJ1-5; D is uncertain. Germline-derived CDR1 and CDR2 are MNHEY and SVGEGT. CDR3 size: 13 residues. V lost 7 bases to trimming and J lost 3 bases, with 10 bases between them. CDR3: CASNSVDNQPQHF. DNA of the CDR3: TGTGCCAGCAATTCGGTTGACAATCAGCCCCAGCATTTT.

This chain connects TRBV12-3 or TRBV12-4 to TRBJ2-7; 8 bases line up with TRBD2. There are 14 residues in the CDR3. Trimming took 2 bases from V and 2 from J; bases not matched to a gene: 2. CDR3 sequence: CASSLQAGAYEQYF. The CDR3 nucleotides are TGTGCCAGCAGTTTACAAGCGGGAGCCTACGAGCAGTACTTC.

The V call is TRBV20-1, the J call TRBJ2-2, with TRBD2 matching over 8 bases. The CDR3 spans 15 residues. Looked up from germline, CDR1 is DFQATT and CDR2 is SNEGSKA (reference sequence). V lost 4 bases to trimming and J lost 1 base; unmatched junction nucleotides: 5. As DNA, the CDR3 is TGCAGTGCTAAACGACTAGCGAGGAACACCGGGGAGCTGTTTTTT. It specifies CSAKRLARNTGELFF.

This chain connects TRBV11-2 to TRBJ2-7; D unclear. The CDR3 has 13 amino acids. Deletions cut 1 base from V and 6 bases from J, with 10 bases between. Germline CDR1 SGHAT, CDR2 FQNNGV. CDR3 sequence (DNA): TGTGCCAGCAGCTTAGTCGTGGAGACCGAGCAGTACTTC. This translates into CASSLVVETEQYF.